This is a list of T cell receptor beta chains from one sample in a study of T cells in Graves' hyperthyroidism and ophthalmopathy. TCRdb independently ran MiXCR on the multiplex PCR reads; one entry per CDR3 protein. The sample lists a few hundred thousand distinct CDR3 sequences; approximately 15% were seen once. The sequencing input was blood. The source of these receptors is a middle-aged woman with Graves' ophthalmopathy. Each CDR3 is given with its conserved first and last residue. D genes are given only for firm matches. Size tells how often a clone was seen (once, few, many) or the class of an expanded clone, and some rows leave it out.

abundance: NA
d_gene: TRBD1
j_gene: TRBJ2-1
v_gene: TRBV20-1
CDR3aa: CSAIDRVVGNEQFF
CDR3nt: TGCAGTGCTATCGACAGGGTGGTAGGTAATGAGCAGTTCTTC

abundance: many
d_gene: TRBD2
j_gene: TRBJ2-2
v_gene: TRBV2
CDR3aa: CASSSSGRANGELFF
CDR3nt: TGTGCCAGCAGTTCTAGCGGGAGGGCTAACGGGGAGCTGTTTTTT

abundance: many
d_gene: NA
j_gene: TRBJ1-2
v_gene: TRBV12-3/TRBV12-4
CDR3aa: CASSPIQGTYGYTF
CDR3nt: TGTGCCAGCAGTCCGATACAGGGTACCTATGGCTACACCTTC

abundance: few
d_gene: NA
j_gene: TRBJ1-3
v_gene: TRBV2
CDR3aa: CASSGIGLSSGNTIYF
CDR3nt: TGTGCCAGCAGTGGAATTGGATTAAGCTCTGGAAACACCATATATTTT

abundance: few
d_gene: NA
j_gene: TRBJ1-2
v_gene: TRBV10-3
CDR3aa: CAISRAPEIGYTF
CDR3nt: TGTGCCATCAGTCGCGCGCCCGAGATTGGCTACACCTTC

abundance: NA
d_gene: NA
j_gene: TRBJ2-7
v_gene: TRBV29-1
CDR3aa: CSVGGAPGPDSYEQYF
CDR3nt: TGCAGCGTTGGAGGGGCCCCGGGACCCGACTCCTACGAGCAGTACTTC

abundance: few
d_gene: NA
j_gene: TRBJ2-5
v_gene: TRBV7-9
CDR3aa: CASSPVRETQYF
CDR3nt: TGTGCCAGCAGCCCTGTAAGGGAGACCCAGTACTTC

abundance: few
d_gene: NA
j_gene: TRBJ2-3
v_gene: TRBV6-1
CDR3aa: CASSELRRGTDTQYF
CDR3nt: TGTGCCAGCAGTGAACTCCGGAGGGGCACAGATACGCAGTATTTT

abundance: many
d_gene: NA
j_gene: TRBJ1-6
v_gene: TRBV11-2
CDR3aa: CASSFEDTSPLHF
CDR3nt: TGTGCCAGCAGCTTCGAGGATACCTCACCCCTCCACTTT

abundance: many
d_gene: NA
j_gene: TRBJ2-3
v_gene: TRBV6-2/TRBV6-3
CDR3aa: CASSSGPRDTQYF
CDR3nt: TGTGCCAGCAGTTCCGGCCCACGGGATACGCAGTATTTT

abundance: many
d_gene: NA
j_gene: TRBJ2-1
v_gene: TRBV9
CDR3aa: CASSVWTHHSYNEQFF
CDR3nt: TGTGCCAGCAGCGTATGGACCCACCACTCCTACAATGAGCAGTTCTTC

abundance: few
d_gene: TRBD2
j_gene: TRBJ2-2
v_gene: TRBV4-1
CDR3aa: CASSQDINVGLAVRTNTGELFF
CDR3nt: TGCGCCAGCAGCCAAGATATTAATGTGGGACTAGCGGTTCGAACGAACACCGGGGAGCTGTTTTTT

abundance: few
d_gene: NA
j_gene: TRBJ2-1
v_gene: TRBV19
CDR3aa: CASSIGTGRYEQFF
CDR3nt: TGTGCCAGTAGTATAGGAACGGGACGATATGAGCAGTTCTTC

abundance: many
d_gene: NA
j_gene: TRBJ2-5
v_gene: TRBV5-1
CDR3aa: CASSGIGEETQYF
CDR3nt: TGCGCCAGCAGTGGGATTGGCGAAGAGACCCAGTACTTC

abundance: many
d_gene: TRBD2
j_gene: TRBJ2-3
v_gene: TRBV11-2
CDR3aa: CASSLGTSGYSSTDTQYF
CDR3nt: TGTGCCAGCAGCTTAGGGACTAGCGGATACTCTAGCACAGATACGCAGTATTTT

abundance: NA
d_gene: NA
j_gene: TRBJ2-7
v_gene: TRBV7-8
CDR3aa: CASSTLTGSYEQYF
CDR3nt: TGTGCCAGCAGCACCCTGACAGGCTCATACGAGCAGTACTTC

abundance: NA
d_gene: TRBD2
j_gene: TRBJ2-2
v_gene: TRBV5-1
CDR3aa: CASSSILAWELTGELFF
CDR3nt: TGCGCCAGCAGCTCGATACTAGCGTGGGAGTTGACCGGGGAGCTGTTTTTT

abundance: few
d_gene: NA
j_gene: TRBJ1-5
v_gene: TRBV6-1
CDR3aa: CASSEAKPQHF
CDR3nt: TGTGCCAGCTCCGAGGCTAAGCCCCAGCATTTT

abundance: many
d_gene: NA
j_gene: TRBJ2-7
v_gene: TRBV7-6
CDR3aa: CASSWGPPGSYEQYF
CDR3nt: TGTGCCAGCAGCTGGGGACCCCCAGGCTCCTACGAGCAGTACTTC

abundance: few
d_gene: NA
j_gene: TRBJ2-5
v_gene: TRBV29-1
CDR3aa: CSVSDGQETQYF
CDR3nt: TGCAGCGTTTCCGACGGACAAGAGACCCAGTACTTC

abundance: NA
d_gene: TRBD2
j_gene: TRBJ2-3
v_gene: TRBV2
CDR3aa: CASSRVAGGEGTQYF
CDR3nt: TGTGCCAGCAGCAGGGTAGCGGGGGGCGAGGGTACGCAGTATTTT

abundance: many
d_gene: NA
j_gene: TRBJ2-5
v_gene: TRBV6-1
CDR3aa: CASSSYRSQETQYF
CDR3nt: TGTGCCAGCAGTTCCTACCGTAGTCAAGAGACCCAGTACTTC

abundance: NA
d_gene: NA
j_gene: TRBJ1-2
v_gene: TRBV4-1
CDR3aa: CASSQVGRAGYTF
CDR3nt: TGCGCCAGCAGCCAAGTTGGGCGGGCTGGCTACACCTTC

abundance: NA
d_gene: NA
j_gene: TRBJ1-4
v_gene: TRBV3-1
CDR3aa: CASSQQGSGSGSEKLFF
CDR3nt: TGTGCCAGCAGCCAACAGGGGTCGGGGTCGGGCAGCGAAAAACTGTTTTTT

abundance: many
d_gene: TRBD2
j_gene: TRBJ2-1
v_gene: TRBV7-8
CDR3aa: CASSLDVGGGKQFF
CDR3nt: TGTGCCAGCAGCTTAGATGTGGGGGGGGGGAAGCAGTTCTTC

abundance: many
d_gene: TRBD1
j_gene: TRBJ1-1
v_gene: TRBV10-3
CDR3aa: CAIKLWDRRKVMALGEAFF
CDR3nt: TGTGCCATCAAACTCTGGGACAGGAGAAAGGTGATGGCCTTGGGTGAAGCTTTCTTT

abundance: many
d_gene: TRBD1
j_gene: TRBJ1-4
v_gene: TRBV12-3/TRBV12-4
CDR3aa: CASSAPGQGVEKLFF
CDR3nt: TGTGCCAGCAGTGCACCGGGACAGGGAGTTGAAAAACTGTTTTTT

abundance: few
d_gene: TRBD2
j_gene: TRBJ2-2
v_gene: TRBV27
CDR3aa: CASSLRRGDNTGELFF
CDR3nt: TGTGCCAGCAGTTTAAGGCGGGGGGACAACACCGGGGAGCTGTTTTTT

abundance: few
d_gene: TRBD1
j_gene: TRBJ2-6
v_gene: TRBV18
CDR3aa: CASSLNQGAGANVLTF
CDR3nt: TGTGCCAGCTCACTTAATCAGGGGGCTGGGGCCAACGTCCTGACTTTC

abundance: few
d_gene: NA
j_gene: TRBJ1-5
v_gene: TRBV6-1
CDR3aa: CASSELTFGGQPQHF
CDR3nt: TGTGCCAGCAGTGAACTAACCTTCGGGGGTCAGCCCCAGCATTTT

abundance: many
d_gene: NA
j_gene: TRBJ1-1
v_gene: TRBV20-1
CDR3aa: CSARTSQGMDTEAFF
CDR3nt: TGCAGTGCAAGAACGTCCCAGGGGATGGACACTGAAGCTTTCTTT

abundance: few
d_gene: NA
j_gene: TRBJ1-2
v_gene: TRBV3-1
CDR3aa: CASSQSGGDYGYTF
CDR3nt: TGTGCCAGCAGCCAGTCGGGGGGGGACTATGGCTACACCTTC

abundance: NA
d_gene: NA
j_gene: TRBJ1-1
v_gene: TRBV7-9
CDR3aa: CASSSWGRRGTEAFF
CDR3nt: TGTGCCAGCAGCTCTTGGGGCCGGAGGGGCACTGAAGCTTTCTTT

abundance: many
d_gene: NA
j_gene: TRBJ1-2
v_gene: TRBV28
CDR3aa: CASSSTEPYGYTF
CDR3nt: TGTGCCAGCAGTTCGACTGAACCCTATGGCTACACCTTC

abundance: once
d_gene: NA
j_gene: TRBJ1-5
v_gene: TRBV5-1
CDR3aa: CASSSRREILSNQPQHF
CDR3nt: TGTGCCAGCAGCTCCCGCAGGGAGATACTTAGCAATCAGCCCCAGCATTTT

abundance: NA
d_gene: TRBD1
j_gene: TRBJ2-4
v_gene: TRBV5-1
CDR3aa: CASSLRQGYVKNIQYF
CDR3nt: TGCGCCAGCAGCTTGAGACAGGGTTACGTCAAAAACATTCAGTACTTC